Following are 20 T cell receptor beta chains from one sample sequenced in a study of T cells after yellow fever vaccination. In TCRdb, the 5' RACE reads were re-called with MiXCR into one record per CDR3 protein. The sample shows about 220,000 distinct CDR3 sequences, about 3% of them seen only once. The sequencing used CD4+ T cells sorted from PBMCs, collected 10 days after the yellow fever booster vaccination. All receptors come from a man younger than 35 who received the YFV17D yellow fever vaccine.

The CDR3 region is CASSGGHSGQETQYF. The DNA for the CDR3 is TGTGCCAGCAGCGGTGGACATTCAGGTCAAGAGACCCAGTACTTC. V usage is TRBV6-1 and J usage is TRBJ2-5; tentative D call: TRBD1 (5 bases). Germline V lookup: CDR1 MNHNS, CDR2 SASEGT. V was clipped by 6 bases and J by 2 bases, with 16 bases between them. The CDR3 is made up of 15 amino acids.

This clonotype came up many times. This chain uses TRBV5-1 with TRBJ1-3; D unresolved. V was pared by 0 bases and J by 0 bases, with 4 bases between. Per germline, CDR1 SGHRS and CDR2 YFSETQ. The CDR3 has 14 amino acids. The CDR3 region is CASSLGDSGNTIYF. The CDR3 region has the DNA TGCGCCAGCAGCTTGGGAGACTCTGGAAACACCATATATTTT.

Note on this clonotype: One base away lies a much larger clone, so this may be a sequencing read error. V and J are TRBV7-3 and TRBJ2-1; the D is unclear. The germline CDR1 and CDR2 sequences are SGHTA and FQGTGA. The CDR3 is 13 amino acids. V lost 0 bases, J lost 4 bases, and 4 bases lay in between. Here the CDR3 reads CASSLTEYNEQFF. The CDR3 nucleotides read TGTGCCAGCAGCTTAACGGAATACAATGAGCAGTTCTTC.

Only a few counts were recorded for this clonotype. The J gene is TRBJ2-1, the V gene TRBV19; the D call may be TRBD1 or TRBD2 (5 bases each). Germline values: CDR1 LNHDA, CDR2 SQIVND (reference sequence). The CDR3 runs 11 residues. With 6 bases removed from V and 10 bases from J, the gap between germline ends came to 10 bases. CDR3 region: CASSNGAEQFF. For the CDR3, the DNA is TGTGCCAGTAGCAACGGGGCGGAGCAGTTCTTC.

At least ten counts were recorded for this clonotype. The chain links TRBV7-2 to TRBJ2-3; D is ambiguous. The germline gives CDR1 SGHTA, CDR2 FQGNSA. The CDR3 has 12 residues. Trimming took off 0 bases at V and 7 bases at J, with 5 bases between the two ends. In nucleotides, the CDR3 is TGTGCCAGCAGCTTAGCAGCGAATACGCAGTATTTT. Translation: CASSLAANTQYF. Drawing the rest from reference TRBV7-2 and TRBJ2-3, the complete variable domain is GAGVSQSPSNKVTEKGKDVELRCDPISGHTALYWYRQSLGQGLEFLIYFQGNSAPDKSGLPSDRFSAERTGGSVSTLTIQRTQQEDSAVYLCASSLAANTQYFGPGTRLTVL.

This clonotype appeared a few times. The V and J genes are TRBV18 and TRBJ1-2, with 7 bases that match TRBD1. V trimming: 6 bases; J trimming: 6 bases; junction bases outside the gene matches: 7. CDR1 and CDR2 from the germline V gene are KGHSH and LQKENI. This CDR3 region has 13 residues. This CDR3 is CASSPEQGNGYTF. The CDR3 coding sequence is TGTGCCAGCTCGCCCGAACAGGGGAATGGCTACACCTTC.

V is TRBV7-2 and J is TRBJ2-3; the match to TRBD2 covers 8 bases. The V gene end was trimmed by 5 bases and the J gene end by 1 base; junction bases not matched to a gene: 5. The CDR3 spans 15 residues. Germline-derived CDR1 and CDR2 are SGHTA and FQGNSA. The CDR3 loop reads CASSPGGRRTDTQYF. In nucleotides, the CDR3 is TGTGCCAGCAGCCCAGGCGGGAGGCGCACAGATACGCAGTATTTT.

A few counts support this clonotype. This sequence joins TRBV7-9 and TRBJ2-5; D is unresolved. The V gene lost 2 bases and the J gene lost 4 bases, with 14 bases spanning the gap. The CDR3 contains 15 residues. Germline CDR1 is SEHNR and CDR2 is FQNEAQ (reference sequence). The chain's CDR3 is CASSLKGTVLETQYF. In nucleotides, the CDR3 is TGTGCCAGCAGCTTAAAGGGTACGGTTTTAGAGACCCAGTACTTC.

This clonotype was counted many times. This chain joins TRBV28 and TRBJ2-7; TRBD2 agrees at 7 bases. Germline CDR1 is MDHEN and CDR2 is SYDVKM. The junction had 7 bases not matched to a gene; V was cut back by 5 bases and J by 0 bases. The CDR3 covers 15 residues. The CDR3 DNA sequence: TGTGCCAGCAGTCCCCGAGGGAGGGGCTCCTACGAGCAGTACGTC. This sequence encodes CASSPRGRGSYEQYV.

The V and J genes are TRBV28 and TRBJ2-5, with D uncertain. Deletions cut 5 bases from V and 2 bases from J, with 12 bases between. CDR1 is MDHEN and CDR2 is SYDVKM in the germline V gene. The CDR3 runs 14 residues. This CDR3 reads CASSLSGKQETQYF. CDR3 nucleotides: TGTGCCAGCAGTCTTTCAGGCAAGCAAGAGACCCAGTACTTC.

There are a few counts of this clonotype. CDR3 sequence reads: CASSRQTQETQYF. CDR3 in DNA: TGTGCCAGCAGCCGACAGACCCAAGAGACCCAGTACTTC. This rearrangement joins TRBV7-9 to TRBJ2-5, with D maybe TRBD1 (5 bases). The CDR3 sequence is 13 residues long. V was clipped by 5 bases and J by 1 base, with 8 bases between them. In germline, CDR1 is SEHNR, CDR2 FQNEAQ (reference sequence).

This clonotype was seen at least ten times. The chain carries TRBV7-3 and TRBJ2-3, with D unresolved. The germline V and J ends were trimmed by 5 bases and 7 bases, with 16 bases remaining between them. CDR3 size: 14 residues. Germline V gene data show CDR1 as SGHTA and CDR2 as FQGTGA. The CDR3 DNA follows: TGTGCCAGCAGCCCGCTGGGATGGATGAATACGCAGTATTTT. Its translation: CASSPLGWMNTQYF. Full variable domain (missing parts from reference TRBV7-3 and TRBJ2-3): GAGVSQTPSNKVTEKGKYVELRCDPISGHTALYWYRQSLGQGPEFLIYFQGTGAADDSGLPNDRFFAVRPEGSVSTLKIQRTERGDSAVYLCASSPLGWMNTQYFGPGTRLTVL.

This clonotype was seen at least ten times. The chain employs TRBV7-6 and TRBJ2-1; 10 bases agree with TRBD1. Germline trimming cut 3 bases from V and 7 bases from J; bases unmatched to any gene: 12. The CDR3 is 17 residues long. Germline assignment: CDR1 SGHVS and CDR2 FNYEAQ. The CDR3 DNA sequence: TGTGCCAGCAGCTTCTATGCCGGGACAGGGGCAGGGAATGAGCAGTTCTTC. Translation gives CASSFYAGTGAGNEQFF.

The chain employs TRBV24-1 and TRBJ2-3, with 7 bases that match TRBD2. J gave up 2 bases and V 4 bases, and 8 bases lay outside the gene matches. The CDR3 has 16 amino acids. Germline CDR1 KGHDR, CDR2 SFDVKD. CDR3 in amino acids: CATSESGRGVTDTQYF. CDR3 sequence (DNA): TGTGCCACCAGTGAATCGGGACGGGGGGTCACAGATACGCAGTATTTT.

This clonotype occurred many times. The chain's CDR3 is CATSRDLGKDSEAFF. The CDR3 coding sequence is TGTGCCACCAGCAGAGATCTGGGAAAGGATTCTGAAGCTTTCTTT. J is TRBJ1-1 and V is TRBV15, with no clear D. V shed 0 bases and J shed 6 bases, with 14 bases lying between them. This CDR3 has 15 residues. Looked up from germline, CDR1 is LNHNV and CDR2 is YYDKDF (reference sequence).

V usage is TRBV10-3 and J usage is TRBJ1-1; D gene uncertain. Germline assignment: CDR1 ENHRY and CDR2 SYGVKD. This CDR3 comprises 13 residues. With 4 bases removed from V and 1 base from J, the gap between germline ends came to 7 bases. The CDR3 DNA is TGTGCCATCAGTGTTGGAACGAACACTGAAGCTTTCTTT. It yields the protein CAISVGTNTEAFF.

Many counts were recorded for this clonotype. The chain carries TRBV15 and TRBJ1-2; D not resolved. V was trimmed by 0 bases and J by 8 bases, leaving 7 bases between them. The CDR3 covers 12 residues. Germline V gene sequence: CDR1 LNHNV, CDR2 YYDKDF (reference sequence). Here the CDR3 DNA reads TGTGCCACCAGCAGAGATCGTCGGGGCTACACCTTC. Amino acid sequence: CATSRDRRGYTF.

The chain joins TRBV5-1 to TRBJ2-2; D gene uncertain. This CDR3 comprises 13 residues. The germline CDR1 and CDR2 sequences are SGHRS and YFSETQ. V lost 6 bases to trimming and J lost 1 base, with 7 bases between them. Written as DNA, the CDR3 is TGCGCCAGCAAGGTGGGGAACACCGGGGAGCTGTTTTTT. Encoded protein: CASKVGNTGELFF.

This chain joins TRBV7-2 and TRBJ1-1; D gene ambiguous. Germline V CDR1 and CDR2: SGHTA, FQGNSA. V was clipped by 2 bases and J by 3 bases, with 7 bases between them. The CDR3 runs 13 residues. CDR3 nucleotides: TGTGCCAGCAGCTTATCAATTGACACTGAAGCTTTCTTT. It codes for CASSLSIDTEAFF.

This clonotype was observed a handful of times. The V call is TRBV9, the J call TRBJ2-1; TRBD1 aligns across 8 bases. The length of the CDR3 is 16 residues. Germline V gives CDR1 SGDLS, CDR2 YYNGEE. The J segment lost 4 bases and the V segment lost 0 bases, leaving 6 bases of the junction unmatched. The CDR3 here is CASSVGTGFLYNEQFF. CDR3 DNA: TGTGCCAGCAGCGTAGGGACAGGGTTTTTATACAATGAGCAGTTCTTC.